This entry lists 22 T cell receptor beta chains sequenced from one sample in a study of T cells in Graves' hyperthyroidism and ophthalmopathy (dated by TCRdb to the late 2010s). The library was obtained by multiplex PCR. The reads were generated on an Illumina HiSeq 2000. The TCR beta CDR3 regions were amplified from the RNA transcripts. The TCR CDR3 was subjected to a first round of RT-PCR using the HTBI primer set and the Qiagen OneStep RT-PCR kit. Through fastp at Q25 and MiXCR, TCRdb rebuilt clones from the public reads, retaining in-frame beta chains. Here each entry gathers all rows of one CDR3 protein and keeps the most common genes and DNA. This sample comprises around 690,000 distinct CDR3 sequences, more than 20% of them detected only once. The leading ten clones occupy 34% of the sample. Sequencing input: blood. The source of these receptors is a man younger than 45 with Graves' ophthalmopathy.

This clonotype appeared many times. V is TRBV20-1 and J is TRBJ2-7; D call uncertain. The V gene lost 1 base and the J gene lost 2 bases, with 12 bases spanning the gap. CDR1 is DFQATT and CDR2 is SNEGSKA in the germline V gene (reference sequence). This CDR3 comprises 14 residues. CDR3 protein: CSARAFGQAYEQYF. The DNA for the CDR3 is TGCAGTGCTAGAGCCTTCGGCCAAGCCTACGAGCAGTACTTC.

This clonotype occurred a few times. The rearrangement uses TRBV6-1 and TRBJ2-7; no firm D call. The CDR3 runs 14 residues. V was cut by 8 bases and J by 1 base, with 15 bases left in between. Germline V gene sequence: CDR1 MNHNS, CDR2 SASEGT. CDR3 bases: TGTGCCAGCTCTTTGATGGACCCATCCTACGAGCAGTACTTC. This encodes CASSLMDPSYEQYF.

This clonotype was seen more than once but under ten times. The gene calls are TRBV28 and TRBJ1-5, with D unclear. Germline loops: CDR1 MDHEN, CDR2 SYDVKM. This CDR3 spans 16 amino acids. V was shortened by 5 bases and J by 6 bases, with 20 bases between the two germline ends. The CDR3 here is CASSPGPQLLSQPQHF. The CDR3 nucleotides are TGTGCCAGCAGTCCCGGGCCCCAATTACTATCTCAGCCCCAGCATTTT.

The chain links TRBV7-2 to TRBJ1-1, with D uncertain. The CDR3 has 14 amino acids. Germline values: CDR1 SGHTA, CDR2 FQGNSA. V lost 3 bases and J 2 bases, leaving 10 bases between the germline ends. The CDR3 spells CASSFAHINTEAFF. In DNA, the CDR3 is TGTGCCAGCAGCTTCGCACACATAAACACTGAAGCTTTCTTT.

This chain connects TRBV20-1 to TRBJ1-4, with 8 positions matching TRBD1. The CDR3 loop spans 14 amino acids. Germline V CDR1 and CDR2: DFQATT, SNEGSKA (reference sequence). The trim removed 0 bases at V and 8 bases at J, leaving 5 bases unmatched. CDR3 sequence reads: CSAREGRGQEKLFF. For the CDR3, the DNA is TGCAGTGCTAGAGAGGGCAGGGGGCAAGAAAAACTGTTTTTT.

This clonotype was seen a few times. The J gene is TRBJ2-2, the V gene TRBV5-6, with 9 bases matching TRBD1. With 2 bases clipped from V and 3 bases from J, the junction kept 2 bases outside the gene matches. Germline V gene lookup returns CDR1 SGHDT and CDR2 YYEEEE. The CDR3 is 15 amino acids. DNA for the CDR3: TGTGCCAGCAGCTTAGGGGACAGGGACACCGGGGAGCTGTTTTTT. Its translation is CASSLGDRDTGELFF.

The chain combines TRBV28 with TRBJ2-7, with 7 bases that match TRBD1. Unmatched junction bases numbered 9, after V lost 4 bases and J lost 3 bases. The V gene's germline CDR1 is MDHEN and CDR2 SYDVKM. The CDR3 is 15 residues long. The CDR3, as DNA: TGTGCCAGCAGTTCCCCGGGACAGAGAAGCTACGAGCAGTACTTC. It translates to CASSSPGQRSYEQYF. Supplemented by reference TRBV28 and TRBJ2-7, the full variable domain reads DVKVTQSSRYLVKRTGEKVFLECVQDMDHENMFWYRQDPGLGLRLIYFSYDVKMKEKGDIPEGYSVSREKKERFSLILESASTNQTSMYLCASSSPGQRSYEQYFGPGTRLTVT.

The V gene is TRBV20-1, the J gene TRBJ2-1; the match to TRBD2 covers 9 bases. Germline assignment: CDR1 DFQATT and CDR2 SNEGSKA (reference sequence). This CDR3 has 15 residues. J lost 6 bases, V lost 4 bases, and 10 bases had no gene match. The chain's CDR3 is CSANPPLAGLNEQFF. The CDR3 bases are TGCAGTGCTAATCCCCCCCTAGCGGGACTCAATGAGCAGTTCTTC.

This clonotype has ten or more counts. CDR3: CAWSALTGNTEAFF. The CDR3 region has the DNA TGTGCCTGGAGCGCCTTGACAGGGAACACTGAAGCTTTCTTT. This chain links TRBV30 with TRBJ1-1; the D gene is possibly TRBD1 (6 bases). The germline V gene has CDR1 GTSNPN and CDR2 SVGIG (reference sequence). CDR3 size: 14 residues. V lost 3 bases and J lost 1, with 12 bases in between.

Ten or more counts support this clonotype. V and J are TRBV11-2 and TRBJ2-5, with a weak D call TRBD2 (5 bases). Germline V gives CDR1 SGHAT, CDR2 FQNNGV. Trimming removed 0 bases at V and 4 bases at J, with 15 bases between. The CDR3 runs to 16 residues. The CDR3 reads CASSLERAQPPETQYF. The CDR3 region has the DNA TGTGCCAGCAGCTTAGAGAGGGCCCAACCGCCAGAGACCCAGTACTTC. Drawing the rest from reference TRBV11-2 and TRBJ2-5, the complete variable domain is EAGVAQSPRYKIIEKRQSVAFWCNPISGHATLYWYQQILGQGPKLLIQFQNNGVVDDSQLPKDRFSAERLKGVDSTLKIQPAKLEDSAVYLCASSLERAQPPETQYFGPGTRLLVL.

This clonotype appeared a few times. The chain joins TRBV27 to TRBJ2-7; 9 bases are a match to TRBD1. Germline values: CDR1 MNHEY, CDR2 SMNVEV (reference sequence). The trim removed 2 bases at V and 6 bases at J, leaving 5 bases unmatched. This CDR3 region has 14 residues. DNA of the CDR3: TGTGCCAGCAGTTTAATAGGGACAGGGTCCGAGCAGTACTTC. Translation gives CASSLIGTGSEQYF.

This clonotype was picked up many times. V usage is TRBV12-3 or TRBV12-4 and J usage is TRBJ2-1; 10 bases are a match to TRBD2. The ends lost 1 base at V and 6 bases at J; junction bases unmatched: 6. The CDR3 length is 16 residues. The CDR3 sequence is CASSLGAVAGGNEQFF. As DNA, the CDR3 is TGTGCCAGCAGTTTAGGGGCGGTAGCGGGAGGCAATGAGCAGTTCTTC.

For this clonotype: A much larger clone is a single base away; this may be a read error. The V call is TRBV7-9, the J call TRBJ2-5; 9 nucleotides agree with TRBD2. Germline-derived CDR1 and CDR2 are SEHNR and FQNEAQ (reference sequence). The CDR3 has 15 amino acids. J gave up 5 bases and V 5 bases, and 9 bases lay outside the gene matches. The CDR3 bases are TGTGCCAGCAGCCATGGACTAGCGCCAGGGGAGACCCAGTACTTC. Translating gives CASSHGLAPGETQYF.

This chain uses TRBV6-2 or TRBV6-3 with TRBJ2-3, with D uncertain. Trimming shortened V by 0 bases and J by 2 bases, and 6 bases separated the two germline ends. CDR3 length: 14 residues. CDR1 and CDR2 from the germline V gene are MNHEY and SVGEGT. CDR3 nucleotide sequence: TGTGCCAGCAGTTACTCGAGGACCACAGATACGCAGTATTTT. Translated: CASSYSRTTDTQYF.

In this sample, this clonotype turned up many times. The chain has TRBV6-1 and TRBJ2-5; D is undetermined. Trimming removed 3 bases from V and 4 bases from J, with 9 bases in between. CDR1 and CDR2 (germline): MNHNS, SASEGT. The CDR3 has 13 residues. CDR3 region: CASSDQFGETQYF. The CDR3 DNA reads TGTGCCAGCAGTGACCAGTTTGGAGAGACCCAGTACTTC.

The rearrangement joins TRBV10-3 to TRBJ2-7; the D gene is possibly TRBD1 (6 bases). The CDR3 length is 14 residues. V lost 4 bases and J lost 1, with 11 bases in between. Germline values: CDR1 ENHRY, CDR2 SYGVKD. CDR3 DNA sequence: TGTGCCATCAGTGGTACAGGGCAATCCTACGAGCAGTACTTC. Amino acids: CAISGTGQSYEQYF.

The chain carries TRBV18 and TRBJ2-7; 10 nucleotides match TRBD2. CDR3 size: 16 residues. The J segment lost 3 bases and the V segment lost 6 bases, leaving 11 bases of the junction unmatched. The V gene's germline CDR1 is KGHSH and CDR2 LQKENI. This CDR3 is CASSPMEREGLYEQYF. As DNA, the CDR3 is TGTGCCAGCTCCCCGATGGAGCGGGAGGGACTCTACGAGCAGTACTTC. The whole variable domain, remainder taken from reference TRBV18 and TRBJ2-7, is NAGVMQNPRHLVRRRGQEARLRCSPMKGHSHVYWYRQLPEEGLKFMVYLQKENIIDESGMPKERFSAEFPKEGPSILRIQQVVRGDSAAYFCASSPMEREGLYEQYFGPGTRLTVT.

J is TRBJ1-1 and V is TRBV18; D possibly corresponds to TRBD1 (6 bases). CDR3 length: 16 residues. Germline V gives CDR1 KGHSH, CDR2 LQKENI. With 0 bases removed from V and 7 bases from J, the gap between germline ends came to 18 bases. In nucleotides, the CDR3 is TGTGCCAGCTCACCACCGGGACAAGCAGGTGTTGGTGAAGCTTTCTTT. Its protein product is CASSPPGQAGVGEAFF.

The chain is built from TRBV10-3 and TRBJ2-5; TRBD2 matches 7 bases. The trim removed 0 bases at V and 3 bases at J, leaving 4 bases unmatched. In germline, CDR1 is ENHRY, CDR2 SYGVKD. CDR3 size: 15 residues. The CDR3 nucleotides read TGTGCCATCAGTGAGTCCGGGGGAGGGGAAGAGACCCAGTACTTC. Amino acid sequence: CAISESGGGEETQYF.

This clonotype was seen a few times. J is TRBJ2-7 and V is TRBV18; weak D call: TRBD1 (6 bases). V was clipped by 0 bases and J by 6 bases, with 9 bases between them. Germline V lookup: CDR1 KGHSH, CDR2 LQKENI. The CDR3 is 13 amino acids. CDR3: CASSPPQGLEQYF. The CDR3 region has the DNA TGTGCCAGCTCACCACCACAGGGTCTCGAGCAGTACTTC.

The chain is built from TRBV6-7 and TRBJ1-2; TRBD1 might be the D (5 bases). TRBV6-7 is an ORF, with its function uncertain. This CDR3 contains 13 residues. The V end lost 8 bases, the J end lost 5 bases, and 15 bases lay between the germline ends. The CDR3 region is CASDHGGRYGYTF. The CDR3 DNA sequence: TGTGCCAGCGACCACGGGGGGAGATATGGCTACACCTTC.

The V call is TRBV4-3, the J call TRBJ1-1; D is ambiguous. V was trimmed by 4 bases and J by 1 base, leaving 10 bases between them. The CDR3 sequence is 14 residues long. The germline V gene encodes CDR1 LGHNA and CDR2 YSLEER. CDR3 coding DNA: TGCGCCAGCAGCCTAGAGAAGGAGAACACTGAAGCTTTCTTT. It specifies CASSLEKENTEAFF.